This T cell receptor beta chain derives from a study of blood T cell repertoires in COVID-19. About the research overall: Sites across the United States, Italy and Spain contributed samples from acute and convalescent COVID-19. Nucleic acid was either cDNA or gDNA, and it came from T cells, B-cell-depleted T cells, or PBMCs.

Seattle-derived patients entered the study during active infection and were followed longitudinally. Original handling: Reference gene primer amplification gave estimated nucleated cell counts. Generated by immunoSEQ multiplex PCR, the TCRdb table keeps only in-frame clones and is missing some. That table furnishes V, J and clone size, whereas the DNA furnished D and trimming. This sample has about half a million clones, with roughly 89% found just once. The CDR3 sequence is 14 residues long. Trimming pared 3 bases from V and 5 bases from J, leaving 13 bases between. Germline CDR1 is LNHDA and CDR2 is SQIVND (reference sequence).

Sequencing was done on a sample of peripheral blood. The chain couples TRBV19 to TRBJ1-1, with D tentatively TRBD1 (6 bases). This receptor was identified in a young man with COVID-19, enrolled during active disease. The CDR3 DNA reads as TGTGCCAGTAGTATTCGGACAGCAGGTACTGAAGCTTTCTTT. Encoded protein: CASSIRTAGTEAFF.